The present T cell receptor beta chain was sequenced within a study of CD8+ T cells in alopecia areata. General study points: With patients, TCR sharing proved less clear than in mice, a difference possibly related to HLA.

The ends were cut back, 5 bases at V and 2 bases at J, with 9 bases in the middle. This CDR3 is 13 amino acids long. The germline V gene encodes CDR1 MDHEN and CDR2 SYDVKM. Details on this clone: Its target is not known.

Extracted RNA was reverse transcribed into cDNA, the sequencing template. TCRdb's copy holds only in-frame clones and misses some; the assay was immunoSEQ multiplex PCR. This sample has 30,000 to 35,000 clones, with around 59% found just once. The chain recombines TRBV28 with TRBJ1-1; no clear D gene. The sample taken for sequencing was NKG2D-high CD8+ T cells sorted from blood. The clonotype comes from a human donor with alopecia areata. The DNA for the CDR3 is TGTGCCAGCAGTCCCTGGCAAAACACTGAAGCTTTCTTT. It specifies CASSPWQNTEAFF.